Listed here are 30 T cell receptor beta chains from one sample, sequenced in a study of regulatory T cells in long-lasting Graves disease. CDR3-region Arm-PCR and iRepertoire HTBI primers produced the TCR beta libraries. TCRdb itself ran the multiplex PCR reads through MiXCR, one entry per CDR3 protein. The sample includes approximately 400,000 distinct CDR3 sequences, around a quarter seen only once; the top ten take approximately 25%. Time point defined: persistent/refractory GD, antithyroid drugs over 5 years with positive TRAb. RNA extracted from PBMCs served as the sequencing template. The specimen comprised peripheral blood mononuclear cells (PBMCs), sampled when the disease was refractory, from a patient treated with antithyroid drugs. These receptors all stem from a female donor with Graves disease.

This clonotype was observed many times. The chain joins TRBV7-2 to TRBJ2-5; 7 bases are shared with TRBD1. The CDR3 spans 16 residues. Trimming at V came to 5 bases and at J to 3 bases, leaving 12 bases not matched to a gene. Per the germline V gene, CDR1 is SGHTA and CDR2 is FQGNSA. CDR3 sequence reads: CASSTRDSNTEETQYF. The CDR3 nucleotides are TGTGCCAGCAGCACCCGGGACAGCAACACAGAAGAGACCCAGTACTTC.

This clonotype was observed many times. The rearrangement joins TRBV28 to TRBJ2-7, with D perhaps TRBD2 (7 bases). V lost 6 bases to trimming and J lost 2 bases, with 20 bases between them. CDR1 and CDR2 (germline): MDHEN, SYDVKM. This CDR3 comprises 16 residues. The CDR3 bases are TGTGCCAGCAGGGAGATGGGGGCGGGGGCACCCTACGAGCAGTACTTC. Its protein product is CASREMGAGAPYEQYF.

This clonotype occurred once. This chain connects TRBV19 to TRBJ1-2; no clear D gene. Trimming took off 0 bases at V and 8 bases at J, with 16 bases between the two ends. This CDR3 region has 15 residues. Germline lookup yields CDR1 LNHDA and CDR2 SQIVND (reference sequence). The DNA for the CDR3 is TGTGCCAGTAGTATAGACCGGGCGACCGGGAGCGGCTACACCTTC. Amino acids: CASSIDRATGSGYTF.

Turning to this clonotype: At one end, the junction sequence differs from germline, possibly due to a read error. The CDR3 DNA sequence: TGTGCCAGCAGGGAAGAACCTAGCGGGTCCTGCAATGAGCAGTTCTTC. Protein sequence: CASREEPSGSCNEQFF. The J gene is TRBJ2-1, the V gene TRBV2; TRBD2 matches at 8 bases. CDR1 SNHLY and CDR2 FYNNEI come from the germline V gene. The CDR3 sequence is 16 residues long.

The chain recombines TRBV29-1 with TRBJ2-5, with 9 bases that match TRBD1. This CDR3 is 16 amino acids long. Trimming at V came to 6 bases and at J to 5 bases, leaving 16 bases not matched to a gene. Per the germline V gene, CDR1 is SQVTM and CDR2 is ANQGSEA. Here the CDR3 reads CSVGIWDPGQGETQYF. DNA of the CDR3: TGCAGCGTGGGAATTTGGGACCCGGGACAGGGTGAGACCCAGTACTTC.

Many counts were recorded for this clonotype. The V gene is TRBV6-1, the J gene TRBJ1-1; a weak D match, TRBD1 (6 bases). The V and J ends lost 6 bases and 4 bases respectively, with 12 bases between them. The germline V gene encodes CDR1 MNHNS and CDR2 SASEGT. This CDR3 has 13 amino acids. The DNA for the CDR3 is TGTGCCAGCAGAGCCGGGACAAGCACTGAAGCTTTCTTT. As protein: CASRAGTSTEAFF.

This clonotype has ten or more counts. The CDR3 DNA is TGTGCCAGCAGAGGGGCCTTCTTCTATGGCTACACCTTC. Translated, it gives CASRGAFFYGYTF. The J gene is TRBJ1-2, the V gene TRBV2; tentatively, D is TRBD1 (5 bases). V was trimmed by 6 bases and J by 4 bases, leaving 12 bases between them. This CDR3 has 13 residues. The V gene's germline CDR1 is SNHLY and CDR2 FYNNEI.

V gene TRBV4-1 combines with J gene TRBJ2-7; D unresolved. Germline CDR1 reads MGHRA; CDR2 reads YSYEKL. V was shortened by 4 bases and J by 1 base, with 14 bases between the two germline ends. The CDR3 is 15 amino acids. The CDR3 reads CASSPTRLFSYEQYF. The CDR3 DNA reads as TGCGCCAGCAGCCCCACGAGGCTATTTTCCTACGAGCAGTACTTC.

This clonotype was seen more than once but under ten times. The gene calls are TRBV30 and TRBJ1-6; D is unresolved. The CDR3 covers 12 residues. CDR1 is GTSNPN and CDR2 is SVGIG in the germline V gene (reference sequence). Trimming pared 5 bases from V and 14 bases from J, leaving 16 bases between. The CDR3 DNA is TGTGCCTGGGGACGGGATTTGATGGCCCTCCACTTT. This encodes CAWGRDLMALHF.

This clonotype showed up just a few times. The chain employs TRBV6-1 and TRBJ1-1; tentatively, D is TRBD1 (5 bases). Germline-derived CDR1 and CDR2 are MNHNS and SASEGT. The V end was cut by 5 bases, the J end by 4 bases, with 11 bases between. The CDR3 loop spans 13 amino acids. CDR3 sequence (DNA): TGTGCCAGCAGTCCTTCCAGGGCCACTGAAGCTTTCTTT. Protein sequence: CASSPSRATEAFF.

This clonotype was found a few times. This chain uses TRBV19 with TRBJ1-1, with D perhaps matching TRBD1 (6 bases). CDR3 size: 13 residues. Germline CDR1 and CDR2: LNHDA and SQIVND (reference sequence). The ends were cut back, 9 bases at V and 1 base at J, with 12 bases in the middle. The CDR3 region is CASGQSTNTEAFF. The CDR3 bases are TGTGCCAGCGGACAGTCGACGAACACTGAAGCTTTCTTT.

The V call is TRBV3-1, the J call TRBJ2-7; D unresolved. The germline V and J ends were trimmed by 4 bases and 6 bases, with 13 bases remaining between them. The V gene's germline CDR1 is LGHDT and CDR2 YNNKEL (reference sequence). The CDR3 totals 13 residues. CDR3 sequence: CASSPTSGTEQYF. CDR3 sequence (DNA): TGTGCCAGCAGCCCGACTTCAGGCACCGAGCAGTACTTC.

This clonotype was observed a handful of times. The V and J genes are TRBV5-8 and TRBJ1-2; D is perhaps TRBD1 (5 bases). The length of the CDR3 is 14 residues. V gave up 0 bases and J gave up 4 bases, with 10 bases separating them. Germline CDR1 and CDR2: SGHTS and YDEGEE. The CDR3 sequence: CASSLAGGFYGYTF. CDR3 sequence (DNA): TGTGCCAGCAGCTTGGCCGGGGGTTTCTATGGCTACACCTTC.

This clonotype was observed at least ten times. The V and J genes are TRBV6-2 or TRBV6-3 and TRBJ1-5; no clear D gene. CDR3 length: 13 residues. Germline V gene data show CDR1 as MNHEY and CDR2 as SVGEGT. Trimming removed 2 bases from V and 11 bases from J, with 13 bases in between. CDR3 DNA: TGTGCCAGCAGTTACCCGACCGGGTCGGCCCAGCATTTT. Its protein is CASSYPTGSAQHF.

At least ten counts were recorded for this clonotype. The chain carries TRBV6-1 and TRBJ2-5, with TRBD1 matching over 7 bases. This CDR3 has 14 amino acids. In germline, CDR1 is MNHNS, CDR2 SASEGT. The V and J ends lost 6 bases and 5 bases, in that order; junction bases with no gene match: 9. The CDR3 sequence: CASRVRQGYETQYF. The CDR3 nucleotides are TGTGCCAGCAGAGTACGACAGGGTTATGAGACCCAGTACTTC.

This clonotype was found many times. The V call is TRBV6-1, the J call TRBJ1-1, with D uncertain. CDR1 and CDR2 from the germline V gene are MNHNS and SASEGT. This CDR3 is 12 amino acids long. V lost 8 bases to trimming and J lost 1 base, with 8 bases between them. CDR3 nucleotides: TGTGCCAGCTCGGCAAGGAACACTGAAGCTTTCTTT. It translates to CASSARNTEAFF.

This clonotype was counted between two and nine times. The chain is built from TRBV29-1 and TRBJ2-7; the D is unclear. The germline V and J ends were trimmed by 2 bases and 4 bases, with 15 bases remaining between them. The CDR3 spans 14 residues. Germline CDR1 reads SQVTM; CDR2 reads ANQGSEA. CDR3 amino acids: CSVEYPSQPYEQYF. The DNA for the CDR3 is TGCAGCGTTGAATACCCCTCCCAGCCTTACGAGCAGTACTTC.

The table lists this clonotype with many counts. The chain links TRBV3-1 to TRBJ2-5; 11 bases are shared with TRBD1. Per the germline V gene, CDR1 is LGHDT and CDR2 is YNNKEL (reference sequence). The V gene end was trimmed by 1 base and the J gene end by 5 bases; junction bases not matched to a gene: 9. The CDR3 totals 17 residues. The CDR3 DNA is TGTGCCAGCAGCCAAGGAAGGACAGGGGGCATGGATGAGACCCAGTACTTC. Its protein is CASSQGRTGGMDETQYF.

The chain has TRBV6-1 and TRBJ2-3, with 13 bases fitting TRBD2. V lost 6 bases to trimming and J lost 4 bases; unmatched junction nucleotides: 4. CDR1 is MNHNS and CDR2 is SASEGT in the germline V gene. The CDR3 spans 15 residues. CDR3 loop: CASSLLAGGPDTQYF. CDR3 sequence (DNA): TGTGCCAGCAGCCTACTAGCGGGAGGGCCAGATACGCAGTATTTT.

This chain connects TRBV10-2 to TRBJ1-2; no firm D call. Germline assignment: CDR1 WSHSY and CDR2 SAAADI. V gave up 5 bases and J gave up 4 bases, with 14 bases separating them. The CDR3 loop spans 14 amino acids. The CDR3: CASSIQVNFYGYTF. The CDR3, as DNA: TGCGCCAGCAGTATCCAAGTTAACTTCTATGGCTACACCTTC.

A few counts support this clonotype. The chain couples TRBV19 to TRBJ1-2, with TRBD1 as a possible D gene (6 bases). CDR1 is LNHDA, CDR2 SQIVND, per germline (reference sequence). Trimming took off 4 bases at V and 6 bases at J, with 18 bases between the two ends. CDR3 length: 15 amino acids. In DNA, the CDR3 is TGTGCCAGTAGTACCTCGACAGGTTCCGTAGATGGCTACACCTTC. Translation gives CASSTSTGSVDGYTF.

The chain is built from TRBV28 and TRBJ1-6, with no clear D. CDR1 is MDHEN, CDR2 SYDVKM, per germline. V was cut by 3 bases and J by 2 bases, with 11 bases left in between. The CDR3 spans 16 residues. The CDR3 sequence: CASSFGGLTYNSPLHF. CDR3 bases: TGTGCCAGCAGTTTTGGAGGGCTCACCTATAATTCACCCCTCCACTTT.

The gene calls are TRBV2 and TRBJ1-4; 7 bases map to TRBD1. Germline V gives CDR1 SNHLY, CDR2 FYNNEI. The CDR3 runs to 15 residues. V was clipped by 2 bases and J by 4 bases; unmatched bases: 4. CDR3 sequence: CASSEYGTDNEKLFF. The CDR3 nucleotides are TGTGCCAGCAGTGAATACGGGACAGATAATGAAAAACTGTTTTTT.

This chain joins TRBV7-2 and TRBJ1-1; weak D call: TRBD1 (5 bases). Between the trimmed V and J ends, which lost 4 bases and 2 bases, there was a span of 17 bases. The V gene's germline CDR1 is SGHTA and CDR2 FQGNSA. The CDR3 totals 16 residues. The CDR3, as DNA: TGTGCCAGCAGCTCTAGGGGCGGGGGACTAAACACTGAAGCTTTCTTT. This translates into CASSSRGGGLNTEAFF.

This clonotype was counted only a few times. The chain employs TRBV24-1 and TRBJ2-5; no clear D. V lost 3 bases and J 2 bases, leaving 12 bases between the germline ends. The CDR3 length is 15 residues. CDR1 and CDR2 from the germline V gene are KGHDR and SFDVKD. CDR3 protein: CATSDTVSAQETQYF. Here the CDR3 DNA reads TGTGCCACCAGTGATACCGTCTCCGCTCAAGAGACCCAGTACTTC.

This clonotype was seen ten or more times. The V gene is TRBV12-3 or TRBV12-4, the J gene TRBJ2-7, with 7 bases identical to TRBD1. V dropped 7 bases and J dropped 7; count of bases not matched to a gene: 4. The CDR3 runs 11 residues. Here the CDR3 reads CASTAGGEQYF. The DNA for the CDR3 is TGTGCCAGCACAGCAGGGGGAGAGCAGTACTTC.

The table lists this clonotype with many counts. The rearrangement uses TRBV28 and TRBJ2-7, with 8 bases lining up with TRBD1. This CDR3 contains 13 residues. J was trimmed by 9 bases and V by 5 bases; bases with no gene match: 9. Germline V CDR1 and CDR2: MDHEN, SYDVKM. Here the CDR3 reads CASSPGQVAGQYF. The CDR3 nucleotides are TGTGCCAGCAGTCCGGGACAGGTTGCCGGGCAGTACTTC.

About this clonotype: A read error is possible here, since a much larger clone lies one base away. The chain employs TRBV10-3 and TRBJ1-5; 9 nucleotides match TRBD1. Germline values: CDR1 ENHRY, CDR2 SYGVKD. This CDR3 is 15 amino acids long. Losses at the gene ends were 0 bases for V and 4 bases for J; bases not matched to a gene: 1. The CDR3 sequence: CAISESTGGNQPQHF. As DNA, the CDR3 is TGTGCCATCAGTGAGTCGACAGGGGGAAATCAGCCCCAGCATTTT.

This clonotype appeared a few times. The chain couples TRBV6-1 to TRBJ2-7; TRBD2 aligns across 10 bases. The germline V gene encodes CDR1 MNHNS and CDR2 SASEGT. The V and J ends lost 7 bases and 2 bases, in that order; junction bases with no gene match: 8. The CDR3 has 15 amino acids. The CDR3 DNA follows: TGTGCCAGCACGAATGAAGCGGGAGGGCCCTACGAGCAGTACTTC. Translated, it gives CASTNEAGGPYEQYF.

In its sample, this clonotype was seen a few times. The chain joins TRBV20-1 to TRBJ2-7; a possible D gene is TRBD2 (5 bases). CDR1 DFQATT and CDR2 SNEGSKA come from the germline V gene (reference sequence). Trimming pared 1 base from V and 10 bases from J, leaving 14 bases between. CDR3 size: 12 residues. Here the CDR3 DNA reads TGCAGTGCTAGAGGCGCGGCGGGCCTACAGTACTTC. Translating gives CSARGAAGLQYF.